Listed below are T cell receptor beta chains from one sample, sequenced in a study of shared clonotypes between healthy human individuals. Sequencing was performed with immunoSEQ multiplex PCR; in TCRdb, only in-frame clones are kept and a portion is missing. The table lists a few million clones, 85% to 95% of them singletons. The material sequenced was naive CD4+ T cells from PBMCs. All receptors derive from a man younger than 35 in good health. Some clones in this sample may be carry-over from other donors' samples. CDR3s include the opening cysteine and the closing phenylalanine or tryptophan. D genes are given only for firm matches. The listing skips clone size in some rows; elsewhere it reads once, few, many or a size class.

>TRBV9|TRBJ2-1|TRBD2|NA
TGTGCCAGCAGTGGCAAGCTAGCGGGAGGATACAATGAGCAGTTCTTC
CASSGKLAGGYNEQFF
>TRBV7-9|TRBJ1-5|NA|NA
TGTGCCAGCCAGAAGGGATATAGCAATCAGCCCCAGCATTTT
CASQKGYSNQPQHF
>TRBV19|TRBJ2-1|TRBD2|NA
TGTGCCAGTAGTATAGCCGCGGGAGTTTTGGGCAATGAGCAGTTCTTC
CASSIAAGVLGNEQFF
>TRBV7-3|TRBJ2-3|TRBD2|NA
TGTGCCAGCAGCCCCGCGGGCGGGAGGGCCGCAGATACGCAGTATTTT
CASSPAGGRAADTQYF
>TRBV7-8|TRBJ2-5|NA|NA
TGTGCCAGCAGCTCTACCCCAGCCCAACAAGAGACCCAGTACTTC
CASSSTPAQQETQYF
>TRBV2|TRBJ1-2|TRBD1|NA
TGTGCCAGCAGCGAGACAGGGCTCCCGGTTAACTATGGCTACACCTTC
CASSETGLPVNYGYTF
>TRBV6-5|TRBJ2-7|TRBD2|NA
TGTGCCAGCAGTTACTCGAGCGGGACCGCCTCCTACGAGCAGTACTTC
CASSYSSGTASYEQYF
>TRBV27|TRBJ2-1|TRBD2|NA
TGTGCCAGCAGTTTAGCGGGGGGGGATGAGCAGTTCTTC
CASSLAGGDEQFF
>TRBV5-5|TRBJ2-5|TRBD2|NA
TGTGCCAGCAGCCAAAGCGGGATCACCGGGGAGACCCAGTACTTC
CASSQSGITGETQYF
>TRBV15|TRBJ2-5|TRBD1|NA
TGTGCCACCAGCAGAGACCCCGGGACAGCCCAAGAGACCCAGTACTTC
CATSRDPGTAQETQYF
>TRBV5-1|TRBJ2-1|TRBD2|NA
TGCGCCAGCAGCTTACCTAGCGGGATTTTCAATGAGCAGTTCTTC
CASSLPSGIFNEQFF
>TRBV7-2|TRBJ2-1|TRBD1|NA
TGTGCCAGCAGCTTAGGGGGACAGGGGTACAATGAGCAGTTCTTC
CASSLGGQGYNEQFF
>TRBV10-3|TRBJ1-1|TRBD1|NA
TGTGCCATCAGGGGACAGGGAAACACTGAAGCTTTCTTT
CAIRGQGNTEAFF
>TRBV6-1|TRBJ1-3|NA|NA
TGTGCCAGCAACCCGGGACCTACGGGGGGAAACACCATATATTTT
CASNPGPTGGNTIYF
>TRBV7-3|TRBJ2-5|NA|NA
TGTGCCAGCAGCGCAGCGGATGAAGAGACCCAGTACTTC
CASSAADEETQYF
>TRBV11-2|TRBJ2-7|TRBD1|NA
TGTGCCAGCAGCTTTGGTACAGGGGATACCTACGAGCAGTACTTC
CASSFGTGDTYEQYF
>TRBV27|TRBJ1-4|NA|NA
TGTGCCAGCAGTTACAGGGCGGGCGAAAAACTGTTTTTT
CASSYRAGEKLFF
>TRBV5-1|TRBJ2-1|TRBD2|NA
TGCGCCAGCAGCTTGGCTAGCGGGATTGGTAATGAGCAGTTCTTC
CASSLASGIGNEQFF
>TRBV7-3|TRBJ1-1|TRBD1|NA
TGTGCCAGCGGGACAGGGTGGGGCACTGAAGCTTTCTTT
CASGTGWGTEAFF
>TRBV2|TRBJ1-1|TRBD1|once
TGTGCCAGCAGGGAGGGACAGGGGTGGACTGAAGCTTTCTTT
CASREGQGWTEAFF
>TRBV15|TRBJ2-2|NA|NA
TGTGCCACCAGCAGAGCGGGGGCGCAAAGGAACACCGGGGAGCTGTTTTTT
CATSRAGAQRNTGELFF
>TRBV28|TRBJ1-2|TRBD1|NA
TGTGCCAGCAGCTTACCACAGGGGGCGCTGAGAGGCTACACCTTC
CASSLPQGALRGYTF
>TRBV10-3|TRBJ2-7|NA|NA
TGTGCCATCAGTGACAGGGTTGGGCCCTACGAGCAGTACTTC
CAISDRVGPYEQYF
>TRBV28|TRBJ1-5|TRBD1|once
TGTGCCAGCAGTAGACAGGGTAGAGGCCCACAGCCCCAGCATTTT
CASSRQGRGPQPQHF
>TRBV28|TRBJ2-7|NA|NA
TGTGCCAGCAGTTCGCCCCCATCCGCCCTATTAGAGCAGTACTTC
CASSSPPSALLEQYF
>TRBV27|TRBJ2-2|NA|NA
TGTGCCAGTAGACTCCAGGGCTACGCCGGGGAGCTGTTTTTT
CASRLQGYAGELFF
>TRBV7-2|TRBJ2-1|NA|once
TGTGCCAGCAGCTTAGTCCTCGTCCATGAGCAGTTCTTC
CASSLVLVHEQFF
>TRBV27|TRBJ2-7|NA|NA
TGTGCCAGCAGTTTAAGTGGGGGGGCTCCTCCTTACGACGAGCAGTACTTC
CASSLSGGAPPYDEQYF
>TRBV5-5|TRBJ2-1|NA|NA
TGTGCCAGCAGCCCCCCCTTGCATGAGCAGTTCTTC
CASSPPLHEQFF
>TRBV18|TRBJ2-7|NA|NA
TGTGCCAGCTCACCACGAATCTCCTACGAGCAGTACTTC
CASSPRISYEQYF
>TRBV7-9|TRBJ2-7|NA|NA
TGTGCCAGCAGCTTTCGCGGGTCCCCCTACGAGCAGTACTTC
CASSFRGSPYEQYF
>TRBV6-1|TRBJ1-3|NA|NA
TGTGCCAGCAGTGTGGGGTCCAGCTCTGGAAACACCATATATTTT
CASSVGSSSGNTIYF
>TRBV27|TRBJ1-1|NA|NA
TGTGCCAGCAGTTTACGCAACGGGTTTGGAACTGAAGCTTTCTTT
CASSLRNGFGTEAFF
>TRBV6-1|TRBJ2-7|TRBD1|NA
TGTGCCAGCAGTGAATACCCCCGGGACAGCCAACGCTACGAGCAGTACTTC
CASSEYPRDSQRYEQYF
>TRBV18|TRBJ1-4|NA|NA
TGTGCCAGCTCACCATTTGGGACTAATGAAAAACTGTTTTTT
CASSPFGTNEKLFF
>TRBV18|TRBJ2-7|NA|NA
TGTGCCAGCTCACCACCGACAGACCCCTACGAGCAGTACTTC
CASSPPTDPYEQYF
>TRBV19|TRBJ1-2|NA|few
TGTGCCAGTAGTATGGCCCGTGGCTACACCTTC
CASSMARGYTF
>TRBV7-9|TRBJ2-3|TRBD1|NA
TGTGCCAGCAGCTTAGCGGGACAGGGGGCAAGGTTACGTACGCAGTATTTT
CASSLAGQGARLRTQYF
>TRBV28|TRBJ1-5|NA|NA
TGTGCCGGCGCCGACAGCAGCAATCAGCCCCAGCATTTT
CAGADSSNQPQHF
>TRBV28|TRBJ2-1|NA|NA
TGTGCCAGCAGTTTGATCTACAATGAGCAGTTCTTC
CASSLIYNEQFF
>TRBV7-2|TRBJ2-5|TRBD1|NA
TGTGCCAGCAGCCGGGACAGCGAGACCCAGTACTTC
CASSRDSETQYF
>TRBV30|TRBJ1-2|TRBD1|NA
TGTGCCTGGAGTGTACACAGGACAGGGGTCTCCAGGGTTTATGGCTACACCTTC
CAWSVHRTGVSRVYGYTF
>TRBV28|TRBJ2-2|NA|NA
TGTGCCAGCAGAAGCTTGTTGGCCGGGGAGCTGTTTTTT
CASRSLLAGELFF
>TRBV6-5|TRBJ2-7|NA|NA
TGTGCCAGCAGTTCCCCAGGTCCCGCTACCTACGAGCAGTACTTC
CASSSPGPATYEQYF
>TRBV7-9|TRBJ2-5|TRBD2|NA
TGTGCCAGCCTCCGGGGCGGGAGCGTCTTAGAGACCCAGTACTTC
CASLRGGSVLETQYF
>TRBV5-1|TRBJ1-5|NA|NA
TGCGCCAGCAGCAGTGACGGATTCAATCAGCCCCAGCATTTT
CASSSDGFNQPQHF
>TRBV7-6|TRBJ2-5|TRBD2|NA
TGTGCCAGCAGCCGAAGCGGGAGAGGGGAAGAGACCCAGTACTTC
CASSRSGRGEETQYF
>TRBV28|TRBJ2-1|TRBD2|NA
TGTGCCAGCAGCCAAAGGACTAGCGGGAGCGTTGAGCAGTTCTTC
CASSQRTSGSVEQFF
>TRBV13|TRBJ2-5|TRBD1|NA
TGTGCCAGCAGCATCCGGGACAGGGGTGAGACCCAGTACTTC
CASSIRDRGETQYF
>TRBV19|TRBJ1-5|TRBD1|NA
TGTGCCAGTAGTCCCGGACAGGGAAGGGGAAATCAGCCCCAGCATTTT
CASSPGQGRGNQPQHF
>TRBV28|TRBJ1-1|NA|NA
TGTGCCAGCAGCCCCGGGACCTGGGGCACTGAAGCTTTCTTT
CASSPGTWGTEAFF
>TRBV19|TRBJ1-2|NA|NA
TGTGCCAGTAGTGCGGCCCTATACTATGGCTACACCTTC
CASSAALYYGYTF
>TRBV28|TRBJ1-4|TRBD1|NA
TGTGCCAGCAGCTCGGGACAGCCAGGGGAAAAACTGTTTTTT
CASSSGQPGEKLFF
>TRBV5-1|TRBJ1-2|TRBD1|NA
TGCGCCAGCAGCCAGACAGGGTTTGCGAACTATGGTTACACCTTC
CASSQTGFANYGYTF
>TRBV4-3|TRBJ1-4|NA|NA
TGCGCCAGCAGCCAAGCTCGGGGGCTGGGGTATGAAAAACTGTTTTTT
CASSQARGLGYEKLFF
>TRBV9|TRBJ2-1|NA|NA
TGTGCCAGCAGCTTCCGAAGGGGCGGACCCGGGGATGAGCAGTTCTTC
CASSFRRGGPGDEQFF